These 18 T cell receptor beta chains originate from one sample sequenced in a study of OX40 agonist ivuxolimab in advanced cancers. Clones were sequenced by immunoSEQ multiplex PCR, and TCRdb holds only the in-frame ones, with some missing. The sample lists roughly 38,000 clones, around four fifths seen once, with under 3.5% in the top ten. Sequencing used CD4+ or CD8+ T cells sorted from blood, obtained in a trial of the OX40 agonist ivuxolimab. These receptors came from an adult with an advanced solid tumor such as melanoma, head and neck, liver or kidney cancer.

The chain uses TRBV5-8 and TRBJ2-1; 9 bases are a match to TRBD1. The trim removed 4 bases at V and 4 bases at J, leaving 3 bases unmatched. The germline gives CDR1 SGHTS, CDR2 YDEGEE. This CDR3 comprises 14 residues. CDR3 DNA sequence: TGTGCCAGCAGCCCCGGGACAGGGTACAATGAGCAGTTCTTC. Translating gives CASSPGTGYNEQFF.

The rearrangement uses TRBV28 and TRBJ2-7, with D tentatively TRBD1 (6 bases). The V end was cut by 7 bases, the J end by 2 bases, with 12 bases between. The CDR3 is 13 amino acids. The germline gives CDR1 MDHEN, CDR2 SYDVKM. DNA for the CDR3: TGTGCCAGCACTAGGACAGTCCCCTACGAGCAGTACTTC. Amino acids: CASTRTVPYEQYF.

This clone was found once. The chain carries TRBV7-2 and TRBJ2-7; no clear D gene. In germline, CDR1 is SGHTA, CDR2 FQGNSA. V lost 0 bases, J lost 2 bases, and 5 bases lay in between. This CDR3 is 13 amino acids long. In nucleotides, the CDR3 is TGTGCCAGCAGCTTAGCGAGGACCTACGAGCAGTACTTC. Its translation: CASSLARTYEQYF.

V gene TRBV19 combines with J gene TRBJ1-4, with D possibly being TRBD1 (6 bases). Deletions cut 5 bases from V and 4 bases from J, with 8 bases between. Germline loops: CDR1 LNHDA, CDR2 SQIVND (reference sequence). This CDR3 contains 13 residues. The CDR3 loop is CASSGDNNEKLFF. The CDR3 nucleotides read TGTGCCAGTAGTGGGGACAATAATGAAAAACTGTTTTTT.

The V gene is TRBV5-1, the J gene TRBJ1-1; D is perhaps TRBD1 (6 bases). V was shortened by 0 bases and J by 6 bases, with 12 bases between the two germline ends. The CDR3 consists of 14 residues. CDR1 and CDR2 from the germline V gene are SGHRS and YFSETQ. The CDR3 DNA reads as TGCGCCAGCAGCTTGGGACAGGCTTTCGCTGAAGCTTTCTTT. This gives the protein CASSLGQAFAEAFF.

The V and J genes are TRBV28 and TRBJ1-3, with D tentatively TRBD1 (6 bases). V was clipped by 5 bases and J by 0 bases, with 14 bases between them. The CDR3 runs 16 residues. The germline V gene encodes CDR1 MDHEN and CDR2 SYDVKM. DNA of the CDR3: TGTGCCAGCAGTCCCGCGGGGGCTAACTCTGGAAACACCATATATTTT. It codes for CASSPAGANSGNTIYF.

This chain uses TRBV7-2 with TRBJ2-1; possibly TRBD2 for D (6 bases). Trimming cost V 0 bases and J 7 bases, with 13 bases left between them. The CDR3 has 15 residues. Germline V gene sequence: CDR1 SGHTA, CDR2 FQGNSA. The CDR3 reads CASSLAGGMGNEQFF. The CDR3 nucleotides read TGTGCCAGCAGCTTAGCGGGAGGTATGGGGAATGAGCAGTTCTTC.

The chain combines TRBV11-2 with TRBJ1-2; D remains unclear. Germline V gives CDR1 SGHAT, CDR2 FQNNGV. The V end lost 4 bases, the J end lost 3 bases, and 21 bases lay between the germline ends. The CDR3 runs to 17 residues. The DNA for the CDR3 is TGTGCCAGCAGCTCCCTAACCCTTTACAGCCAACACTATGGCTACACCTTC. This codes for CASSSLTLYSQHYGYTF.

The chain joins TRBV2 to TRBJ1-1, with a possible D match to TRBD1 (6 bases). Trimming took off 7 bases at V and 6 bases at J, with 18 bases between the two ends. CDR1 is SNHLY and CDR2 is FYNNEI in the germline V gene. The CDR3 extends over 14 amino acids. In DNA form, the CDR3 reads TGTGCCAGCAACTGGGTAGGGGGGTTCGCTGAAGCTTTCTTT. Amino acid sequence: CASNWVGGFAEAFF.

This chain uses TRBV28 with TRBJ2-7, with TRBD1 as a possible D gene (6 bases). CDR1 and CDR2 from the germline V gene are MDHEN and SYDVKM. V was shortened by 5 bases and J by 6 bases, with 20 bases between the two germline ends. The CDR3 is made up of 15 amino acids. CDR3 amino acids: CASSPLTGTYREQYF. CDR3 nucleotide sequence: TGTGCCAGCAGTCCCCTGACCGGGACATATCGCGAGCAGTACTTC.

The chain links TRBV6-1 to TRBJ1-5, with unresolved D. Germline V lookup: CDR1 MNHNS, CDR2 SASEGT. This CDR3 has 15 residues. The V end was cut by 0 bases, the J end by 11 bases, with 17 bases between. The CDR3 DNA sequence: TGTGCCAGCAGTGAAGCCGGGCGGGGAGTACTGACCCAGCATTTT. Its protein is CASSEAGRGVLTQHF.

The chain uses TRBV18 and TRBJ2-5; no firm D call. There are 16 residues in the CDR3. Germline V gives CDR1 KGHSH, CDR2 LQKENI. The V gene lost 6 bases and the J gene lost 4 bases, with 21 bases spanning the gap. The CDR3 DNA is TGTGCCAGCTCCCTGTTAAGGTCGCTTGAAGGAGAGACCCAGTACTTC. It encodes CASSLLRSLEGETQYF.

V is TRBV5-6 and J is TRBJ2-3; maybe TRBD1 (6 bases). The CDR3 is 13 amino acids. V lost 3 bases and J lost 1, with 6 bases in between. Germline CDR1 reads SGHDT; CDR2 reads YYEEEE. CDR3 bases: TGTGCCAGCAGCTACAGGGGCACAGATACGCAGTATTTT. Translation: CASSYRGTDTQYF.

The V and J genes are TRBV15 and TRBJ1-1; TRBD1 might be the D (6 bases). This CDR3 contains 11 residues. Trimming pared 8 bases from V and 7 bases from J, leaving 11 bases between. The V gene's germline CDR1 is LNHNV and CDR2 YYDKDF (reference sequence). CDR3 sequence: CATGEDSEAFF. The CDR3 region has the DNA TGTGCCACCGGGGAGGACAGTGAAGCTTTCTTT.

V is TRBV7-9 and J is TRBJ2-1; TRBD2 matches 10 bases. The length of the CDR3 is 15 residues. The germline gives CDR1 SEHNR, CDR2 FQNEAQ (reference sequence). Trimming took 1 base from V and 5 from J; bases not matched to a gene: 2. In DNA form, the CDR3 reads TGTGCCAGCAGCTTAGGGACTAGCGGTAACAATGAGCAGTTCTTC. This codes for CASSLGTSGNNEQFF.

The V gene is TRBV6-5, the J gene TRBJ1-1; D gene ambiguous. The CDR3 covers 13 residues. Germline lookup yields CDR1 MNHEY and CDR2 SVGAGI. Trimming cost V 4 bases and J 4 bases, with 10 bases left between them. The CDR3 loop is CASSSRTLTEAFF. DNA of the CDR3: TGTGCCAGCAGTTCCCGGACCCTCACTGAAGCTTTCTTT.

The chain recombines TRBV11-3 with TRBJ1-4; 8 positions agree with TRBD1. The V gene's germline CDR1 is SGHNT and CDR2 YENEEA. The CDR3 contains 14 residues. J lost 3 bases, V lost 3 bases, and 0 bases had no gene match. CDR3 residues: CASSLGQANEKLFF. CDR3 DNA sequence: TGTGCCAGCAGCTTGGGACAGGCTAATGAAAAACTGTTTTTT.

The chain uses TRBV7-2 and TRBJ1-1, with unresolved D. V lost 2 bases, J lost 1 base, and 14 bases lay in between. The CDR3 runs 16 residues. Germline CDR1 reads SGHTA; CDR2 reads FQGNSA. The CDR3 DNA reads TGTGCCAGCAGCTTAAGCCCGGTCTCGGGGAACACTGAAGCTTTCTTT. This gives the protein CASSLSPVSGNTEAFF.